This paragraph covers one T cell receptor beta chain sequence. Its antigen is unidentified. The people who gave samples were healthy Caucasians from Russia, aged about 6 to 100. This sample stems from a study of blood T cells in healthy people across ages. Next came a second PCR, run for roughly 6 to 11 cycles, which used a sample-barcoded 5' primer along with a J-beta primer mix. TCRdb called the 5' RACE reads again in MiXCR, with one record for every CDR3 protein. The sample records about 930,000 distinct CDR3 sequences, almost 30% being singletons. Study-wide results and caveats: Fewer expanded clones and more diversity marked long-lived versus aged donors. TCR beta diversity correlated strongly with naive T cell percentage.

Per germline, CDR1 LGHNT and CDR2 FRNRAP. The CDR3 sequence is 15 residues long. V shed 3 bases, J shed 4 bases, and the junction held 5 bases outside the gene matches. These data were also filed under a second study, of T cells of mothers and their children. As that report states: In cDNA synthesis, all of the extracted RNA was used at approximately 1.5 ug per 15 ul.

The clonotype comes from a woman aged 40 to 49 in good health. The chain combines TRBV12-5 with TRBJ2-3; 9 bases are shared with TRBD1. Sequenced: blood. The CDR3 reads CASGFETGGPDTQYF. CDR3 sequence (DNA): TGTGCTAGTGGTTTTGAGACAGGGGGTCCAGATACGCAGTATTTT.